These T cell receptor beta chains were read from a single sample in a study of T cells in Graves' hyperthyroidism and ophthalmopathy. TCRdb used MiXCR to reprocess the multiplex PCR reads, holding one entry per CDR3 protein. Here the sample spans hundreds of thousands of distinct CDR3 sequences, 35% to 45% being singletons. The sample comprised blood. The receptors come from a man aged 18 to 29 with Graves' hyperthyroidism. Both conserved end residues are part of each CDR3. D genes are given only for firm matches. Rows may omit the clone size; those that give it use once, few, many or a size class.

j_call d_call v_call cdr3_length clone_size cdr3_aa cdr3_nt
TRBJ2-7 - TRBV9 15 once CASSESPRVSYEQYF TGTGCCAGCAGCGAATCCCCCAGGGTGTCCTACGAGCAGTACTTC
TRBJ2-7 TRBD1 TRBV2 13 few CAIRRQGSYEQYF TGTGCCATCCGAAGACAGGGTTCCTACGAGCAGTACTTC
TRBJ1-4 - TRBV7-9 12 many CASSSMGADTFF TGTGCCAGCAGCTCTATGGGCGCGGACACCTTTTTT
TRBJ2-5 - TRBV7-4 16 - CASSLGSSTTGETQYF TGTGCCAGCAGCTTAGGTTCCTCCACCACCGGAGAGACCCAGTACTTC
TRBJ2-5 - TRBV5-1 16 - CASSPRQVPFQETQYF TGCGCCAGCAGTCCTCGACAGGTGCCATTTCAAGAGACCCAGTACTTC
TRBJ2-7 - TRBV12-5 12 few CASGLVAYEQYF TGTGCTAGTGGTTTGGTAGCGTACGAGCAGTACTTC
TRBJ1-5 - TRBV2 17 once CASSEAVGLYSNQPQHF TGTGCCAGCAGTGAAGCGGTTGGCTTATACAGCAATCAGCCCCAGCATTTT
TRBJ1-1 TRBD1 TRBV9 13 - CASSLGQETEAFF TGTGCCAGCTCACTGGGACAGGAAACTGAAGCTTTCTTT
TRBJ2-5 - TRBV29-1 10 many CSVEFETQYF TGCAGCGTTGAGTTCGAGACCCAGTACTTC
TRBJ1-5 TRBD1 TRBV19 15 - CASSRAGTGIETQHF TGTGCCAGTAGTAGAGCCGGGACAGGGATCGAGACCCAGCATTTT
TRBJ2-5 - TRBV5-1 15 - CASSFGHSGEETQYF TGCGCCAGCAGCTTCGGGCACTCTGGAGAAGAGACCCAGTACTTC
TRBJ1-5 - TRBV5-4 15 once CASSLALNSNQPQHF TGTGCCAGCAGCTTGGCGTTGAATAGCAATCAGCCCCAGCATTTT
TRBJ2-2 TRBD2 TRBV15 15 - CATSRERGGTGELFF TGTGCCACCAGCAGAGAACGGGGGGGAACCGGGGAGCTGTTTTTT
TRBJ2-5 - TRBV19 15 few CASSIGGTDGETQYF TGTGCCAGTAGTATAGGCGGAACTGACGGGGAGACCCAGTACTTC
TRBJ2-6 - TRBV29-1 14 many CSVEDGPGANVLTF TGCAGCGTTGAAGATGGGCCTGGGGCCAACGTCCTGACTTTC
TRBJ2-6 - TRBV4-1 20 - CASSQEGTGAGASGANVLTF TGCGCCAGCAGCCAGGAGGGGACCGGGGCAGGGGCCTCTGGGGCCAACGTCCTGACTTTC
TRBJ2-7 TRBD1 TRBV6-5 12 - CASRTGTYEQYF TGTGCCAGCAGGACAGGGACCTACGAGCAGTACTTC
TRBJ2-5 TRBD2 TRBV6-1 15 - CASSEVSGGGETQYF TGTGCCAGCAGTGAAGTTAGCGGGGGAGGGGAGACCCAGTACTTC
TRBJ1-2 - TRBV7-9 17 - CASSFGDRDRFIYGYTF TGTGCCAGCAGCTTTGGGGACCGTGACAGATTCATCTATGGCTACACCTTC
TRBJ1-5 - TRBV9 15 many CASSVDPGTNQPQHF TGTGCCAGCAGCGTAGACCCAGGTACTAATCAGCCCCAGCATTTT
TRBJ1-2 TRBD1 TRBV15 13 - CATSRQGELGYTF TGTGCCACCAGCAGACAGGGGGAGCTTGGCTACACCTTC
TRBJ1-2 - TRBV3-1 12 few CASSQVPGGYTF TGTGCCAGCAGCCAGGTTCCGGGAGGCTACACCTTC
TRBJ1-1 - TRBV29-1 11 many CSVEERGPAFF TGCAGCGTTGAAGAGCGGGGGCCGGCTTTCTTT
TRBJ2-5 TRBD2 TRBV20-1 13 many CSARARGLGTQYF TGCAGTGCTAGGGCCCGGGGACTAGGGACCCAGTACTTC
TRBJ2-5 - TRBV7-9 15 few CASSPPTLGGETQYF TGTGCCAGCAGCCCCCCGACGCTTGGGGGAGAGACCCAGTACTTC
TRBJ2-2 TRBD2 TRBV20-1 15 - CSARGSGGISGELFF TGCAGTGCTAGAGGAAGCGGGGGTATTTCCGGGGAGCTGTTTTTT
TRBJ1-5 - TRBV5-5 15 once CASSLSQAYNQPQHF TGTGCCAGCAGCTTGTCCCAGGCATACAATCAGCCCCAGCATTTT
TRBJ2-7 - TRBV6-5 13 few CATHWGGTYEQYF TGTGCCACCCATTGGGGGGGCACCTACGAGCAGTACTTC
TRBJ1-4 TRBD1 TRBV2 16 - CASRAGTGAINEKLFF TGTGCCAGCAGAGCCGGGACAGGGGCCATTAATGAAAAACTGTTTTTT